One sample yielded the 19 T cell receptor beta chains listed below, sequenced in a study of regulatory T cells in long-lasting Graves disease (dated by TCRdb to about 2021). Library method: multiplex PCR. The listed sequencing device is Illumina HiSeq 4000. iRepertoire HTBI primers and Arm-PCR amplification of CDR3 regions were used to construct TCR beta libraries. The public sequencing data were trimmed at Q25 with fastp and processed into clonotypes with MiXCR by TCRdb, which kept only in-frame beta chains. Entries are consolidated by CDR3 protein sequence, retaining the most common genes and DNA. The sample table shows around 400,000 distinct CDR3 sequences, and 23% are seen once. The ten largest clones add up to approximately 28% of the sample. The sample's time point label is to be understood as: persistent/refractory GD, antithyroid drugs over 5 years with positive TRAb. RNA was extracted from PBMCs in TRIzol for both TCR sequencing and RNA sequencing.

This material consisted of peripheral blood mononuclear cells (PBMCs), taken when the disease was refractory, from a patient treated with antithyroid drugs. The receptors originated from a female donor with Graves disease.

This clonotype was counted between two and nine times. The chain links TRBV7-9 to TRBJ1-5; tentatively, D is TRBD1 (5 bases). This CDR3 region has 14 residues. The germline V gene encodes CDR1 SEHNR and CDR2 FQNEAQ (reference sequence). The V end was cut by 3 bases, the J end by 4 bases, with 10 bases between. CDR3 residues: CASSLDTVNQPQHF. The CDR3 nucleotides are TGTGCCAGCAGCTTGGACACTGTTAATCAGCCCCAGCATTTT.

The chain uses TRBV14 and TRBJ1-1, with a possible D match to TRBD1 (6 bases). Germline loops: CDR1 SGHDN, CDR2 FVKESK. This CDR3 contains 15 residues. V dropped 1 base and J dropped 1 base, with 10 bases sitting between them. The CDR3 loop is CASSQARTANTEAFF. CDR3 in DNA: TGTGCCAGCAGCCAAGCTAGGACAGCGAACACTGAAGCTTTCTTT.

The chain recombines TRBV7-3 with TRBJ2-5; D ambiguous. Germline CDR1 is SGHTA and CDR2 is FQGTGA. V gave up 1 base and J gave up 2 bases, with 11 bases separating them. This CDR3 is 15 amino acids long. As DNA, the CDR3 is TGTGCCAGCAGCTTAAATGGTGGCGGACAAGAGACCCAGTACTTC. Translating it yields CASSLNGGGQETQYF.

The chain uses TRBV25-1 and TRBJ1-1; 7 bases agree with TRBD1. Trimming removed 2 bases from V and 1 base from J; junction bases left unmatched: 10. Germline loops: CDR1 MGHDK, CDR2 SYGVNS. This CDR3 region has 17 residues. This chain's CDR3 is CASSEPSRQGTNTEAFF. The CDR3, as DNA: TGTGCCAGCAGTGAACCATCTAGACAGGGAACGAACACTGAAGCTTTCTTT.

This clonotype was seen many times. This sequence joins TRBV28 and TRBJ2-5; TRBD1 matches 10 bases. J was trimmed by 4 bases and V by 5 bases; bases with no gene match: 7. The CDR3 has 15 residues. Germline values: CDR1 MDHEN, CDR2 SYDVKM. DNA of the CDR3: TGTGCCAGCAGTAGTGACAGGGGGCTCGGAGAGACCCAGTACTTC. Translated, it gives CASSSDRGLGETQYF.

This clonotype has only a few counts. The chain combines TRBV28 with TRBJ1-2; no reliable D call. V shed 5 bases and J shed 3 bases, with 16 bases lying between them. Germline values: CDR1 MDHEN, CDR2 SYDVKM. The CDR3 is made up of 15 amino acids. The CDR3 here is CASSTTWVGYYGYTF. For the CDR3, the DNA is TGTGCCAGCAGTACTACCTGGGTTGGGTACTATGGCTACACCTTC.

This clonotype was seen at least ten times. J is TRBJ2-5 and V is TRBV28, with D hard to call. The CDR3 runs 12 residues. Germline-derived CDR1 and CDR2 are MDHEN and SYDVKM. The V end was cut by 5 bases, the J end by 3 bases, with 7 bases between. The CDR3 region has the DNA TGTGCCAGCAGTGGTCAAAAAGAGACCCAGTACTTC. It translates to CASSGQKETQYF.

This clonotype came up a few times. CDR3 sequence (DNA): TGCGCCAGCAGCCTAGGCAAGAGCCAAGAGACCCAGTACTTC. Amino acid sequence: CASSLGKSQETQYF. This rearrangement joins TRBV5-1 to TRBJ2-5; no definite D call. This CDR3 spans 14 amino acids. CDR1 and CDR2 (germline): SGHRS, YFSETQ. The V gene lost 4 bases and the J gene lost 1 base, with 11 bases spanning the gap.

This clonotype has more than one count but fewer than ten. The rearrangement joins TRBV7-2 to TRBJ1-4, with 8 bases aligning to TRBD1. Germline CDR1 is SGHTA and CDR2 is FQGNSA. There are 16 residues in the CDR3. J was trimmed by 5 bases and V by 5 bases; bases with no gene match: 10. The CDR3 region is CASSTRRTGSNEKLFF. DNA for the CDR3: TGTGCCAGCAGCACCCGCAGGACAGGGTCGAATGAAAAACTGTTTTTT.

This clonotype was counted a few times. V is TRBV29-1 and J is TRBJ1-3, with D unresolved. Per the germline V gene, CDR1 is SQVTM and CDR2 is ANQGSEA. With 4 bases removed from V and 2 bases from J, the gap between germline ends came to 9 bases. The CDR3 length is 13 residues. The CDR3 bases are TGCAGCGTTGGCCGGGGAGCTGGAAACACCATATATTTT. Its protein is CSVGRGAGNTIYF.

This clonotype occurred many times. The V call is TRBV28, the J call TRBJ2-7, with TRBD2 identical over 8 bases. V lost 4 bases to trimming and J lost 3 bases; unmatched junction nucleotides: 8. The CDR3 contains 15 residues. The germline gives CDR1 MDHEN, CDR2 SYDVKM. Here the CDR3 reads CASSSVGRAGYEQYF. CDR3 DNA sequence: TGTGCCAGCAGTTCGGTCGGGAGGGCCGGCTACGAGCAGTACTTC.

This clonotype was seen just once. The chain combines TRBV5-1 with TRBJ2-5, with a possible D match to TRBD1 (5 bases). The CDR3 contains 13 residues. Trimming shortened V by 1 base and J by 5 bases, and 9 bases separated the two germline ends. Germline CDR1 and CDR2: SGHRS and YFSETQ. The CDR3, as DNA: TGCGCCAGCAGCTTGACAGGATACGAGACCCAGTACTTC. As protein: CASSLTGYETQYF.

This chain links TRBV19 with TRBJ1-1; D gene uncertain. V lost 4 bases and J 4 bases, leaving 7 bases between the germline ends. The CDR3 sequence is 12 residues long. CDR1 is LNHDA, CDR2 SQIVND, per germline (reference sequence). This chain's CDR3 is CASSRPSTEAFF. The CDR3 nucleotides read TGTGCCAGTAGTAGGCCGAGCACTGAAGCTTTCTTT.

At least ten counts were recorded for this clonotype. The conserved phenylalanine or tryptophan normally closing the CDR3 is absent here, so this likely arose from a read error. It is unclear where the CDR3 begins or ends on the DNA, so no DNA is shown, and the CDR3 is as TCRdb lists it. The chain couples TRBV28 to TRBJ2-7. The CDR3 totals 10 residues, both ends included. CDR1 and CDR2 (germline): MDHEN, SYDVKM. CDR3 in amino acids: CASSGSSLSL.

This clonotype was recorded a few times. The chain has TRBV20-1 and TRBJ1-3, with a tentative D call TRBD1 (5 bases). Germline CDR1 and CDR2: DFQATT and SNEGSKA (reference sequence). CDR3 length: 12 amino acids. V was clipped by 3 bases and J by 5 bases, with 8 bases between them. The chain's CDR3 is CSARGTRNTIYF. The CDR3 DNA sequence: TGCAGTGCTAGGGGGACCAGAAACACCATATATTTT.

This clonotype showed up just a few times. V gene TRBV5-1 combines with J gene TRBJ1-6; D ambiguous. Germline CDR1 reads SGHRS; CDR2 reads YFSETQ. The CDR3 extends over 13 amino acids. V was pared by 7 bases and J by 8 bases, with 13 bases between. CDR3 residues: CASGRTSDSPLHF. The CDR3, as DNA: TGCGCCAGCGGTAGAACCTCAGATTCACCCCTCCACTTT.

The genes are TRBV18 and TRBJ2-7; a weak D match, TRBD2 (6 bases). The germline gives CDR1 KGHSH, CDR2 LQKENI. The CDR3 totals 12 residues. The V end lost 0 bases, the J end lost 10 bases, and 10 bases lay between the germline ends. CDR3 amino acids: CASSPPTGDQYF. CDR3 bases: TGTGCCAGCTCACCACCGACGGGGGACCAGTACTTC.

In this sample, this clonotype turned up many times. The chain employs TRBV20-1 and TRBJ2-1; 7 bases are a match to TRBD2. The CDR3 extends over 13 amino acids. With 3 bases clipped from V and 5 bases from J, the junction kept 4 bases outside the gene matches. Germline V gene data show CDR1 as DFQATT and CDR2 as SNEGSKA (reference sequence). The CDR3 loop reads CSARRTRNNEQFF. The CDR3 DNA reads as TGCAGTGCTAGGAGGACTAGGAACAATGAGCAGTTCTTC.

This chain joins TRBV20-1 and TRBJ2-7, with TRBD2 matching over 16 bases. V dropped 1 base and J dropped 3; count of bases not matched to a gene: 6. This CDR3 contains 17 residues. CDR1 is DFQATT, CDR2 SNEGSKA, per germline (reference sequence). The CDR3 DNA reads TGCAGTGCTAGAGGATGGGGACTAGCGGGAGGGGACTACGAGCAGTACTTC. This translates into CSARGWGLAGGDYEQYF.